This T cell receptor (beta chain) originates from a study of cytomegalovirus exposure and HLA in healthy donors. Study details: Unique TCRs numbering approximately 81 million, obtained from HLA-typed donors, made up an early data release. General study points: In vitro data verified three CMV-associated chains as specific for CMV antigens. Compared with the roughly 730-donor mean, an Asian-associated ancestry cluster reportedly had fewer N-insertions, according to a later analysis. The study designated 160 or so TCR beta chains cytomegalovirus-associated.

The primer mix had 60 Vbeta and 13 Jbeta primers. The method was immunoSEQ multiplex PCR; TCRdb's version includes in-frame clones alone and lacks a portion of them. The sample carries about 86,000 clones, approximately 70% recorded once. For this clone: The antigen is unknown.

This CDR3 has 15 residues. From germline, CDR1 is SEHNR and CDR2 FQNEAQ (reference sequence). Trimming took off 5 bases at V and 3 bases at J, with 14 bases between the two ends. The source material was PBMCs. The receptor was isolated from a man aged 55-75 years in good health and CMV-seronegative. The genes are TRBV7-9 and TRBJ1-5; D may be TRBD1 (6 bases). This CDR3 is CASSPGDGPNQPQHF. The CDR3 region has the DNA TGTGCCAGCAGCCCAGGGGACGGACCCAATCAGCCCCAGCATTTT.